The 27 T cell receptor beta chains given below trace back to one sample, sequenced in a study of shared clonotypes between healthy human individuals. This table comes from immunoSEQ multiplex PCR, and its TCRdb copy is limited to in-frame clones, with some not included. The sample shows more than 550,000 clones, roughly 87% of them seen only once. Sequenced: memory CD8+ T cells from PBMCs. As to subset: CD45RO+ cells pooled with CCR7-negative TemRA cells. The source is a man between 18 and 29 years old in good health. Some clones in this sample may be carry-over from other donors' samples.

This chain links TRBV28 with TRBJ2-7, with 10 bases that match TRBD1. V trimming: 6 bases; J trimming: 0 bases; junction bases outside the gene matches: 8. Germline V gene lookup returns CDR1 MDHEN and CDR2 SYDVKM. The CDR3 totals 16 residues. The CDR3 here is CASSFGTGVSSYEQYF. CDR3 DNA: TGTGCCAGCAGCTTCGGGACAGGGGTCTCCTCCTACGAGCAGTACTTC.

This chain uses TRBV7-9 with TRBJ2-1; D gene uncertain. Germline V gene data show CDR1 as SEHNR and CDR2 as FQNEAQ (reference sequence). The V end was cut by 1 base, the J end by 0 bases, with 10 bases between. CDR3 size: 16 residues. The CDR3 DNA is TGTGCCAGCAGCTTAGACGGGTTCGTCTCCTACAATGAGCAGTTCTTC. Its protein product is CASSLDGFVSYNEQFF.

Points on this clone: The same CDR3 can be traced to other DNA sequences in this sample. The V and J genes are TRBV13 and TRBJ2-3; 7 positions agree with TRBD1. The CDR3 runs 15 residues. The V and J ends lost 5 bases and 3 bases, in that order; junction bases with no gene match: 8. The germline V gene has CDR1 PRHDT and CDR2 FYEKMQ (reference sequence). CDR3 sequence (DNA): TGTGCCAGCAGCCCCGACAGGGAGCGTACAGATACGCAGTATTTT. Amino acids: CASSPDRERTDTQYF. The variable domain in full, completed from reference TRBV13 and TRBJ2-3, reads AAGVIQSPRHLIKEKRETATLKCYPIPRHDTVYWYQQGPGQDPQFLISFYEKMQSDKGSIPDRFSAQQFSDYHSELNMSSLELGDSALYFCASSPDRERTDTQYFGPGTRLTVL.

V is TRBV10-2 and J is TRBJ1-5; D gene unclear. This CDR3 spans 14 amino acids. Germline lookup yields CDR1 WSHSY and CDR2 SAAADI. V was pared by 3 bases and J by 3 bases, with 9 bases between. The CDR3 nucleotides read TGCGCCAGCAGTGACCTCGGAGTCAATCAGCCCCAGCATTTT. As protein: CASSDLGVNQPQHF.

V gene TRBV6-5 combines with J gene TRBJ2-5; 7 nucleotides match TRBD1. The CDR3 consists of 15 residues. The V gene end was trimmed by 3 bases and the J gene end by 4 bases; junction bases not matched to a gene: 8. Germline values: CDR1 MNHEY, CDR2 SVGAGI. CDR3 protein: CASSYTGAGRETQYF. The CDR3 nucleotides are TGTGCCAGCAGTTATACAGGGGCAGGACGAGAGACCCAGTACTTC.

The chain has TRBV2 and TRBJ2-1; D assignment may be TRBD1 or TRBD2 (6 bases each). The CDR3 is made up of 16 amino acids. V dropped 6 bases and J dropped 7 bases, with 22 bases sitting between them. CDR1 is SNHLY, CDR2 FYNNEI, per germline. The CDR3 is CASRASVGGRGNEQFF. CDR3 nucleotides: TGTGCCAGCAGAGCTTCGGTAGGGGGGAGAGGGAATGAGCAGTTCTTC.

The chain carries TRBV27 and TRBJ2-3; 7 bases align to TRBD1. Germline CDR1 MNHEY, CDR2 SMNVEV (reference sequence). The CDR3 runs to 16 residues. V lost 1 base, J lost 5 bases, and 9 bases stayed unmatched. CDR3 coding DNA: TGTGCCAGCAGTTTATTCCAGGGGGTTCCTCAAGATACGCAGTATTTT. As protein: CASSLFQGVPQDTQYF.

V is TRBV29-1 and J is TRBJ1-2, with no clear D. Germline CDR1 is SQVTM and CDR2 is ANQGSEA. Trimming stripped 0 bases from V and 6 bases from J, with 11 bases between. The CDR3 runs to 13 residues. The CDR3 reads CSVEESTQDGYTF. CDR3 sequence (DNA): TGCAGCGTTGAAGAAAGTACGCAGGATGGCTACACCTTC.

The chain is built from TRBV27 and TRBJ2-7; D possibly corresponds to TRBD2 (6 bases). The CDR3 covers 16 residues. The germline V gene has CDR1 MNHEY and CDR2 SMNVEV (reference sequence). Trimming shortened V by 3 bases and J by 6 bases, and 21 bases separated the two germline ends. CDR3 nucleotides: TGTGCCAGCAGTTTTTTAGCGGATTCCCCCCCCTCCGAGCAGTACTTC. It specifies CASSFLADSPPSEQYF.

The J gene is TRBJ2-7, the V gene TRBV6-1, with a weak D call TRBD2 (5 bases). Germline CDR1 is MNHNS and CDR2 is SASEGT. This CDR3 contains 14 residues. V was pared by 8 bases and J by 4 bases, with 18 bases between. For the CDR3, the DNA is TGTGCCAGCGCGGACGGGTACCCGGGGTACGAGCAGTACTTC. This codes for CASADGYPGYEQYF.

The CDR3 DNA reads TGTGCCAGCAGTGACTTTGGGGGCTCCGAGCAGTACTTC. Amino acid sequence: CASSDFGGSEQYF. This sequence joins TRBV6-4 and TRBJ2-7; D possibly corresponds to TRBD1 (6 bases). CDR3 length: 13 residues. Trimming pared 1 base from V and 6 bases from J, leaving 10 bases between. Germline values: CDR1 MRHNA, CDR2 SNTAGT.

The chain's CDR3 is CASSPDRGRLLNYGYTF. The CDR3 DNA reads as TGTGCCAGCAGCCCGGACAGGGGGCGCCTACTGAACTATGGCTACACCTTC. The chain couples TRBV5-4 to TRBJ1-2; 11 bases are shared with TRBD1. CDR1 is SGHNT, CDR2 YYREEE, per germline (reference sequence). Losses at the gene ends were 4 bases for V and 2 bases for J; bases not matched to a gene: 10. This CDR3 is 17 amino acids long.

The chain joins TRBV11-3 to TRBJ2-7, with TRBD1 matching over 7 bases. The tail of the sequence fits TRBJ2-5 better, so the J call may be wrong. CDR1 is SGHNT, CDR2 YENEEA, per germline. The CDR3 length is 16 residues. The CDR3 DNA reads as TGTGCCAGCAGCAAAAGGGACAGTAATTTCCAAGAGACCCAGTACTTC. Translation: CASSKRDSNFQETQYF.

The V call is TRBV9, the J call TRBJ2-1, with D possibly TRBD2 on 6 matching bases. The V and J ends lost 2 bases and 3 bases respectively, with 12 bases between them. Germline CDR1 reads SGDLS; CDR2 reads YYNGEE. The CDR3 totals 15 residues. CDR3 protein: CASSVGRDFYNEQFF. The CDR3 DNA follows: TGTGCCAGCAGCGTGGGGCGGGACTTCTACAATGAGCAGTTCTTC. The full variable domain, with the rest looked up from reference TRBV9 and TRBJ2-1, is DSGVTQTPKHLITATGQRVTLRCSPRSGDLSVYWYQQSLDQGLQFLIQYYNGEERAKGNILERFSAQQFPDLHSELNLSSLELGDSALYFCASSVGRDFYNEQFFGPGTRLTVL.

V gene TRBV28 combines with J gene TRBJ1-1; no reliable D call. V lost 3 bases and J lost 6, with 14 bases in between. Germline CDR1 reads MDHEN; CDR2 reads SYDVKM. The CDR3 loop spans 14 amino acids. CDR3 in amino acids: CASSFLSVGSEAFF. The CDR3 region has the DNA TGTGCCAGCAGTTTTCTGAGTGTAGGATCTGAAGCTTTCTTT.

The V gene is TRBV27, the J gene TRBJ2-1; TRBD2 aligns across 7 bases. With V trimmed by 2 bases and J by 1 base, 2 bases remained unmatched. There are 15 residues in the CDR3. The germline CDR1 and CDR2 sequences are MNHEY and SMNVEV (reference sequence). CDR3 protein: CASSLDGRSYNEQFF. The CDR3 bases are TGTGCCAGCAGTTTAGACGGGAGGTCCTACAATGAGCAGTTCTTC.

The chain links TRBV27 to TRBJ2-1, with a possible D match to TRBD2 (5 bases). This CDR3 is built from 15 residues. The germline CDR1 and CDR2 sequences are MNHEY and SMNVEV (reference sequence). V lost 3 bases and J lost 0, with 9 bases in between. CDR3 DNA sequence: TGTGCCAGCAGTTTTTTAGCGAGCTCCTACAATGAGCAGTTCTTC. Translation: CASSFLASSYNEQFF.

The chain recombines TRBV28 with TRBJ1-2; the match to TRBD1 covers 9 bases. Germline V gene sequence: CDR1 MDHEN, CDR2 SYDVKM. This CDR3 region has 13 residues. After removal of 6 bases from V and 8 bases from J, the junction contained 7 bases not matched to a gene. The chain's CDR3 is CASRTRTGVGYTF. CDR3 in DNA: TGTGCCAGCAGGACAAGGACAGGGGTGGGCTACACCTTC.

V and J are TRBV18 and TRBJ1-5; possibly TRBD1 for D (5 bases). The CDR3 is 15 amino acids. Germline CDR1 KGHSH, CDR2 LQKENI. V dropped 5 bases and J dropped 5 bases, with 16 bases sitting between them. As DNA, the CDR3 is TGTGCCAGCTCATGGCTCGAGGGGATTTATCAGCCCCAGCATTTT. It codes for CASSWLEGIYQPQHF.

This clone has a handful of counts. The sample has other DNA sequences that encode this CDR3 too. The V and J genes are TRBV7-9 and TRBJ1-5; perhaps TRBD1 as D (5 bases). Trimming removed 3 bases from V and 6 bases from J, with 9 bases in between. The CDR3 spans 13 residues. Germline V gene sequence: CDR1 SEHNR, CDR2 FQNEAQ (reference sequence). The CDR3 sequence is CASSLGGSQPQHF. The DNA for the CDR3 is TGTGCCAGCAGCTTGGGGGGAAGTCAGCCCCAGCATTTT.

This chain connects TRBV27 to TRBJ2-2, with 7 bases fitting TRBD1. The CDR3 spans 12 residues. Germline lookup yields CDR1 MNHEY and CDR2 SMNVEV (reference sequence). V lost 2 bases and J lost 9; bases outside the gene matches: 0. CDR3 in amino acids: CASSLRGRELFF. In DNA, the CDR3 is TGTGCCAGCAGTTTAAGGGGGCGGGAGCTGTTTTTT.

The sample holds a few counts of this clone. Other DNA variants within this sample encode the same CDR3. This chain connects TRBV29-1 to TRBJ1-1; D remains unclear. Germline V gene lookup returns CDR1 SQVTM and CDR2 ANQGSEA. The CDR3 runs to 13 residues. Trimming left V 3 bases short and J 0 bases short, with 8 bases between. Written as DNA, the CDR3 is TGCAGCGTTGATGACGGACTGAACACTGAAGCTTTCTTT. It encodes CSVDDGLNTEAFF.

This chain uses TRBV5-4 with TRBJ2-3; D uncertain. Trimming removed 4 bases from V and 0 bases from J, with 3 bases in between. CDR1 and CDR2 (germline): SGHNT, YYREEE (reference sequence). The CDR3 runs 12 residues. The DNA for the CDR3 is TGTGCCAGCAGCGACAGCACAGATACGCAGTATTTT. Its translation: CASSDSTDTQYF.

The V call is TRBV7-3, the J call TRBJ2-1, with 7 bases aligning to TRBD1. CDR1 is SGHTA and CDR2 is FQGTGA in the germline V gene. This CDR3 region has 17 residues. V gave up 5 bases and J gave up 5 bases; unmatched junction bases: 15. CDR3: CASSRDRATNFNNEQFF. The CDR3 nucleotides read TGTGCCAGCAGCCGGGACAGAGCTACCAACTTCAACAATGAGCAGTTCTTC.

The rearrangement links TRBV5-5 to TRBJ2-1, with D tentatively TRBD1 (6 bases). V lost 3 bases to trimming and J lost 7 bases, with 20 bases between them. This CDR3 is 16 amino acids long. In germline, CDR1 is SGHKS, CDR2 YYEKEE (reference sequence). The CDR3 DNA is TGTGCCAGCAGCTACCTTTATACAGGGTCGATTAATGAGCAGTTCTTC. Translation: CASSYLYTGSINEQFF.

The chain is built from TRBV6-1 and TRBJ2-7; D may be TRBD1 (6 bases). The CDR3 loop spans 16 amino acids. The V and J ends lost 0 bases and 2 bases respectively, with 14 bases between them. Germline-derived CDR1 and CDR2 are MNHNS and SASEGT. The CDR3 region is CASSEAPGAPTYEQYF. Here the CDR3 DNA reads TGTGCCAGCAGTGAAGCTCCAGGGGCTCCCACCTACGAGCAGTACTTC.

This clone was recorded once. The V gene is TRBV7-9, the J gene TRBJ2-3, with D possibly being TRBD1 or TRBD2 (5 bases each). The V end lost 1 base, the J end lost 9 bases, and 11 bases lay between the germline ends. The CDR3 covers 13 residues. The germline gives CDR1 SEHNR, CDR2 FQNEAQ (reference sequence). For the CDR3, the DNA is TGTGCCAGCAGCTTAGGTCTATGGGACACGCAGTATTTT. Protein sequence: CASSLGLWDTQYF.